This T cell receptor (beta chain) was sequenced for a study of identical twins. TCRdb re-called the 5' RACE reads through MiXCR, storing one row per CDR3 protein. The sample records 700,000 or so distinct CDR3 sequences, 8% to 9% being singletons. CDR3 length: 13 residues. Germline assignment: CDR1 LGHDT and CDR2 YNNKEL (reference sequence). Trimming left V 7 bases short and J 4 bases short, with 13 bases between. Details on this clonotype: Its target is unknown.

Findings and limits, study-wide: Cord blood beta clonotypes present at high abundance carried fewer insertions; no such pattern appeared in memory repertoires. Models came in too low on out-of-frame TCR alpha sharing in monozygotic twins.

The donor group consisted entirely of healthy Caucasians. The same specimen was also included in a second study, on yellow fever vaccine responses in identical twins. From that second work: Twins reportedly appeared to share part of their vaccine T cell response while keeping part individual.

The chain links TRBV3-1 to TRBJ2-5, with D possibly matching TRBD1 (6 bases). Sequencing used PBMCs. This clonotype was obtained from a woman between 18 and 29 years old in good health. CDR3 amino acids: CASTTGILETQYF. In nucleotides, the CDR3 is TGTGCCAGCACCACAGGGATCTTAGAGACCCAGTACTTC.